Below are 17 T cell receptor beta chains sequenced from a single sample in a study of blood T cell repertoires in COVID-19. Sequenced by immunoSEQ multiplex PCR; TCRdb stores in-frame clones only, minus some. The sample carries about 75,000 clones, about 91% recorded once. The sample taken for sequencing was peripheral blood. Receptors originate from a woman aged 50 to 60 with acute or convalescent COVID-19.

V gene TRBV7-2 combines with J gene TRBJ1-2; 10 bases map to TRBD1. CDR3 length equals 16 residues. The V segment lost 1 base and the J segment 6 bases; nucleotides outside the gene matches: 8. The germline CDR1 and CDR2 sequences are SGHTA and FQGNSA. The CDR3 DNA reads TGTGCCAGCAGCTTAGAGCGGACAGGGGGGATGAATGGCTACACCTTC. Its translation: CASSLERTGGMNGYTF.

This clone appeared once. In nucleotides, the CDR3 is TGCGCCAGCAGCCAACTGACAGGGGCCGGCCCTAGCTATGGCTACACCTTC. As protein: CASSQLTGAGPSYGYTF. This chain connects TRBV4-1 to TRBJ1-2, with TRBD1 identical over 8 bases. The CDR3 is made up of 17 amino acids. CDR1 MGHRA and CDR2 YSYEKL come from the germline V gene. J lost 4 bases, V lost 2 bases, and 12 bases had no gene match.

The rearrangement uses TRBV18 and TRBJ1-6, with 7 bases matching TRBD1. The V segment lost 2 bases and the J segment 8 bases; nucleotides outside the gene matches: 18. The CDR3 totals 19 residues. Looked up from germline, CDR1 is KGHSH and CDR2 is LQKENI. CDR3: CASSPSSLTGFRGDSPLHF. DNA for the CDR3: TGTGCCAGCTCACCATCAAGCCTGACAGGGTTCAGGGGAGATTCACCCCTCCACTTT.

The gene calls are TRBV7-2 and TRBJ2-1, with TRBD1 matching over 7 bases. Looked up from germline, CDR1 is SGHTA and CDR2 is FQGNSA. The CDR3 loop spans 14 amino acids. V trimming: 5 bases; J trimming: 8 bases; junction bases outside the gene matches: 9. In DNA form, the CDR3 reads TGTGCCAGCAGCAGACAGGGTGGATTGGATGAGCAGTTCTTC. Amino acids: CASSRQGGLDEQFF.

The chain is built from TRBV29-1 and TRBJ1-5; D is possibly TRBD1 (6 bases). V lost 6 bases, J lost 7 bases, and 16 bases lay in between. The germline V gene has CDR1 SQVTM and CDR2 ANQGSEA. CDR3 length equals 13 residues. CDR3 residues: CSVLHRAGQPQHF. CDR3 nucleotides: TGCAGCGTCCTCCACAGGGCTGGGCAGCCCCAGCATTTT.

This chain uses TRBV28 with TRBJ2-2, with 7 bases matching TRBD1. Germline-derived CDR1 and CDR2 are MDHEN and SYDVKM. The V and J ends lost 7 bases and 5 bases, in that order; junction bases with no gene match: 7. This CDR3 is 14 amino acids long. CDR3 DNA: TGTGCCAGCACACCGACAGGGTTGACCGGGGAGCTGTTTTTT. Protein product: CASTPTGLTGELFF.

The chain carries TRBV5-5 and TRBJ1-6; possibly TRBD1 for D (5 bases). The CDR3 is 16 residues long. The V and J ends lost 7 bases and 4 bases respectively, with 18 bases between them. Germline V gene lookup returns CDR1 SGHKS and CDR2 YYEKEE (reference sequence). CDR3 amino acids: CASDRSQGRYNSPLHF. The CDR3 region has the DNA TGTGCCAGCGATCGGTCCCAGGGAAGGTATAATTCACCCCTCCACTTT.

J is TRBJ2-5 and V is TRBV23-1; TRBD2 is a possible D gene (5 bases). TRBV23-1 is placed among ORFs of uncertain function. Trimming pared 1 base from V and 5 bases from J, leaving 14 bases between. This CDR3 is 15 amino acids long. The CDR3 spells CASSQLGGRTETQYF. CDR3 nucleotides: TGCGCCAGCAGTCAATTGGGCGGGCGGACGGAGACCCAGTACTTC.

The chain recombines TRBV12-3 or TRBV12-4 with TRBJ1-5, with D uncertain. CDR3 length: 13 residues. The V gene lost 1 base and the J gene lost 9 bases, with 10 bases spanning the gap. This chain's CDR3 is CASSLGRGRPQHF. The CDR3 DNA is TGTGCCAGCAGTTTAGGTCGCGGGCGGCCCCAGCATTTT.

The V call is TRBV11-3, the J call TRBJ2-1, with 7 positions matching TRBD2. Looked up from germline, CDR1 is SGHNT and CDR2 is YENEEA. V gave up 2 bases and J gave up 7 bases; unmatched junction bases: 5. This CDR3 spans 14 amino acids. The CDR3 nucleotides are TGTGCCAGCAGCTTAAGCGGGACTTTTAATGAGCAGTTCTTC. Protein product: CASSLSGTFNEQFF.

For the CDR3, the DNA is TGTGCCAGCAGTTACTCGCAAGCATTTCGCTACGAGCAGTACTTC. Residues: CASSYSQAFRYEQYF. This rearrangement joins TRBV6-2 or TRBV6-3 to TRBJ2-7; D remains unclear. The CDR3 length is 15 residues. V lost 0 bases and J 3 bases, leaving 12 bases between the germline ends. The V gene's germline CDR1 is MNHEY and CDR2 SVGEGT.

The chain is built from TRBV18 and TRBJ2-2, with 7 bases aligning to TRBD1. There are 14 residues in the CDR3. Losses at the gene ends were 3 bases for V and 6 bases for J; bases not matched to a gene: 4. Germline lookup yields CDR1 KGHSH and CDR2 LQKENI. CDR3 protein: CASSPRQGPGELFF. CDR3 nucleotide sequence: TGTGCCAGCTCACCTCGACAGGGACCCGGGGAGCTGTTTTTT.

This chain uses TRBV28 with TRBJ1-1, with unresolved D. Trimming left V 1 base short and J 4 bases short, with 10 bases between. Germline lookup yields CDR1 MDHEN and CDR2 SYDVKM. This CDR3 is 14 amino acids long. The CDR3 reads CASSLLVGSTEAFF. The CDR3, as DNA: TGTGCCAGCAGTTTATTGGTGGGGAGCACTGAAGCTTTCTTT.

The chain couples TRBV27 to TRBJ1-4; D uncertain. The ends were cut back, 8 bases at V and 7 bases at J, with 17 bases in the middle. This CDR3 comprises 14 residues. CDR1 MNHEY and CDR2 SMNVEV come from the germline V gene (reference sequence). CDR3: CASGRLTGGEKLFF. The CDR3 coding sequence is TGTGCCAGCGGTCGACTTACGGGAGGTGAAAAACTGTTTTTT.

The CDR3 region is CASSLEYTTNEKLFF. In DNA form, the CDR3 reads TGTGCCAGCAGCTTAGAATACACAACTAATGAAAAACTGTTTTTT. The chain is built from TRBV11-2 and TRBJ1-4; D is ambiguous. The germline CDR1 and CDR2 sequences are SGHAT and FQNNGV. The CDR3 consists of 15 residues. V was pared by 0 bases and J by 0 bases, with 5 bases between.

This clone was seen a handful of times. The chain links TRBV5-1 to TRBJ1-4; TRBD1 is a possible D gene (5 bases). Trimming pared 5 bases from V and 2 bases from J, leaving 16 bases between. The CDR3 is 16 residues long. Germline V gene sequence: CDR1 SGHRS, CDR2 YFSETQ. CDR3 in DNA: TGCGCCAGCAGTTCCTCAGGGATAGGGACTAATGAAAAACTGTTTTTT. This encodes CASSSSGIGTNEKLFF.

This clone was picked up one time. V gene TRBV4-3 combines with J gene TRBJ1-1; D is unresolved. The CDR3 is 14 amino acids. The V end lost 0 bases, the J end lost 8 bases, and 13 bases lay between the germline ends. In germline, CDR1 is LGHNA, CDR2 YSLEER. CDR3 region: CASSQDLVFGEAFF. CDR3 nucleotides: TGCGCCAGCAGCCAAGATCTAGTGTTTGGCGAAGCTTTCTTT.